These 16 T cell receptor beta chains share one sample of origin, sequenced in a study of technical replicates of blood from a handful of donors. Data came from immunoSEQ multiplex PCR; TCRdb stores just in-frame clones and leaves some out. Of 79,000 or so clones listed, over 75% were seen once; the top ten hold 0.2% to 0.25%. The sequenced sample consisted of T cells isolated from PBMCs. The receptor source for this set is a human donor in good health.

The chain employs TRBV28 and TRBJ1-1; D remains unclear. This CDR3 is built from 14 residues. V dropped 1 base and J dropped 1 base, with 7 bases sitting between them. Germline-derived CDR1 and CDR2 are MDHEN and SYDVKM. CDR3 loop: CASSLSRGNTEAFF. The CDR3 DNA is TGTGCCAGCAGTTTATCTCGGGGGAACACTGAAGCTTTCTTT.

This chain links TRBV6-5 with TRBJ1-5, with TRBD1 matching over 10 bases. CDR3 length equals 15 residues. V was pared by 5 bases and J by 4 bases, with 5 bases of the junction left unmatched. Germline CDR1 MNHEY, CDR2 SVGAGI. Here the CDR3 DNA reads TGTGCCAGCAGTGGCGCGGGACAGGGGAATCAGCCCCAGCATTTT. Protein product: CASSGAGQGNQPQHF.

The chain is built from TRBV10-3 and TRBJ2-3, with D hard to call. The V end was cut by 0 bases, the J end by 0 bases, with 7 bases between. This CDR3 is 15 amino acids long. Germline values: CDR1 ENHRY, CDR2 SYGVKD. This CDR3 is CAISESLSSTDTQYF. CDR3 sequence (DNA): TGTGCCATCAGTGAGTCCTTGTCTAGCACAGATACGCAGTATTTT.

CDR3 region: CASITDRQETQYF. In DNA form, the CDR3 reads TGTGCCAGCATCACAGACAGGCAAGAGACCCAGTACTTC. The chain recombines TRBV7-8 with TRBJ2-5; maybe TRBD1 (6 bases). The V gene's germline CDR1 is SGHVS and CDR2 FQNEAQ. This CDR3 is 13 amino acids long. Trimming took off 7 bases at V and 2 bases at J, with 11 bases between the two ends. The entire variable domain, with the rest obtained from reference TRBV7-8 and TRBJ2-5, is as follows: GAGVSQSPRYKVAKRGQDVALRCDPISGHVSLFWYQQALGQGPEFLTYFQNEAQLDKSGLPSDRFFAERPEGSVSTLKIQRTQQEDSAVYLCASITDRQETQYFGPGTRLLVL.

This chain connects TRBV4-1 to TRBJ2-7; D gene uncertain. Germline CDR1 and CDR2: MGHRA and YSYEKL. V lost 0 bases to trimming and J lost 2 bases, with 20 bases between them. There are 18 residues in the CDR3. The CDR3: CASSQDHSQFPLTYEQYF. CDR3 coding DNA: TGCGCCAGCAGCCAAGACCACTCACAATTTCCACTAACCTACGAGCAGTACTTC.

V gene TRBV7-3 combines with J gene TRBJ2-3; 8 nucleotides match TRBD1. V trimming: 4 bases; J trimming: 4 bases; junction bases outside the gene matches: 7. This CDR3 comprises 15 residues. Germline values: CDR1 SGHTA, CDR2 FQGTGA. The DNA of the CDR3 is TGTGCCAGCAGCTCCCAGACAGGGGCGGCAGATACGCAGTATTTT. It translates to CASSSQTGAADTQYF.

This chain joins TRBV4-1 and TRBJ2-7; 14 bases map to TRBD2. This CDR3 region has 19 residues. The junction had 13 bases not matched to a gene; V was cut back by 1 base and J by 5 bases. Germline assignment: CDR1 MGHRA and CDR2 YSYEKL. The CDR3 coding sequence is TGCGCCAGCAGCCAAGGGCCGGGACTAGCGGGGGCCCGGAGCCACGAGCAGTACTTC. It codes for CASSQGPGLAGARSHEQYF.

This chain links TRBV5-5 with TRBJ2-3, with TRBD2 matching over 10 bases. Germline loops: CDR1 SGHKS, CDR2 YYEKEE (reference sequence). The CDR3 length is 17 residues. Trimming cost V 0 bases and J 2 bases; bases outside gene matches: 6. The CDR3 loop reads CASSLEPLAGYTDTQYF. The CDR3 region has the DNA TGTGCCAGCAGCTTGGAGCCACTAGCGGGGTACACAGATACGCAGTATTTT.

This chain joins TRBV5-6 and TRBJ2-7, with a weak D call TRBD1 (7 bases). Germline loops: CDR1 SGHDT, CDR2 YYEEEE. Trimming removed 4 bases from V and 6 bases from J, with 20 bases in between. The CDR3 has 15 residues. The CDR3 DNA sequence: TGTGCCAGCAGCAGACTAGACAGGGACGGTAGCGAGCAGTACTTC. Translating it yields CASSRLDRDGSEQYF.

The J gene is TRBJ2-3, the V gene TRBV4-1; 9 bases are a match to TRBD2. J gave up 4 bases and V 3 bases, and 17 bases lay outside the gene matches. This CDR3 comprises 19 residues. CDR1 is MGHRA and CDR2 is YSYEKL in the germline V gene. In DNA, the CDR3 is TGCGCCAGCAGCCATGATACAGTCCCACGCGGGGGGGCTTCAGATACGCAGTATTTT. Translating it yields CASSHDTVPRGGASDTQYF.

With regard to this clone: Germline is not matched at one junction end, which may reflect a read error. The gene calls are TRBV7-7 and TRBJ2-5; 9 bases line up with TRBD1. CDR1 and CDR2 from the germline V gene are SSHAT and FNYEAQ (reference sequence). The CDR3 contains 16 residues. CDR3 coding DNA: TGTGCTAGCAGCCGAGACAGGGGGGCCCCCCAAGAGACCCAGTACTTC. This sequence encodes CASSRDRGAPQETQYF. The variable domain in full, with the rest retrieved from reference TRBV7-7 and TRBJ2-5, is GAGVSQSPRYKVTKRGQDVTLRCDPISSHATLYWYQQALGQGPEFLTYFNYEAQPDKSGLPSDRFSAERPEGSISTLTIQRTEQRDSAMYRCASSRDRGAPQETQYFGPGTRLLVL.

The rearrangement links TRBV4-1 to TRBJ2-1; no definite D call. Trimming took 4 bases from V and 8 from J, leaving 12 bases between them. Per germline, CDR1 MGHRA and CDR2 YSYEKL. This CDR3 has 13 amino acids. The CDR3 protein is CASSRGLSDEQFF. As DNA, the CDR3 is TGCGCCAGCAGCCGCGGCCTTTCCGATGAGCAGTTCTTC.

The chain has TRBV5-1 and TRBJ2-7; D might be TRBD1 (5 bases). V lost 7 bases and J lost 1, with 18 bases in between. The CDR3 runs to 15 residues. Per the germline V gene, CDR1 is SGHRS and CDR2 is YFSETQ. In DNA, the CDR3 is TGCGCCAGCGAAGAGTACCGGTACAGGTCCTACGAGCAGTACTTC. It translates to CASEEYRYRSYEQYF.

This clone was picked up one time. The J gene is TRBJ1-6, the V gene TRBV7-8, with TRBD1 identical over 8 bases. CDR3 size: 15 residues. CDR1 is SGHVS and CDR2 is FQNEAQ in the germline V gene. V trimming: 5 bases; J trimming: 8 bases; junction bases outside the gene matches: 8. The DNA for the CDR3 is TGTGCCAGCAGCACCAGACAGGGGCCTCATTCACCCCTCCACTTT. Translation: CASSTRQGPHSPLHF. Full variable domain (outside the CDR3, taken from reference TRBV7-8 and TRBJ1-6): GAGVSQSPRYKVAKRGQDVALRCDPISGHVSLFWYQQALGQGPEFLTYFQNEAQLDKSGLPSDRFFAERPEGSVSTLKIQRTQQEDSAVYLCASSTRQGPHSPLHFGNGTRLTVT.

This clone was picked up one time. The chain recombines TRBV7-3 with TRBJ2-5; D possibly corresponds to TRBD1 (6 bases). CDR1 and CDR2 (germline): SGHTA, FQGTGA. V lost 5 bases to trimming and J lost 1 base, with 14 bases between them. There are 15 residues in the CDR3. The CDR3 reads CASSRFTGFQETQYF. As DNA, the CDR3 is TGTGCCAGCAGCCGATTTACAGGGTTCCAAGAGACCCAGTACTTC.

The chain has TRBV6-5 and TRBJ1-1; D is ambiguous. The germline V and J ends were trimmed by 2 bases and 1 base, with 5 bases remaining between them. The CDR3 sequence is 13 residues long. Per the germline V gene, CDR1 is MNHEY and CDR2 is SVGAGI. The CDR3 nucleotides are TGTGCCAGCAGTTACGCGCGGAACACTGAAGCTTTCTTT. Protein product: CASSYARNTEAFF.